The 20 T cell receptor beta chains below come from one sample, sequenced in a study of blood T cell repertoires in COVID-19. Method: immunoSEQ multiplex PCR; TCRdb's copy keeps in-frame clones and lacks some. The table lists 65,000 to 80,000 clones, around 83% of them singletons. Sequencing was carried out using peripheral blood. The receptors derive from a human donor in a cohort sampled during active COVID-19.

The chain carries TRBV11-2 and TRBJ2-5, with D tentatively TRBD1 (6 bases). CDR1 and CDR2 from the germline V gene are SGHAT and FQNNGV. With 2 bases removed from V and 3 bases from J, the gap between germline ends came to 10 bases. There are 14 residues in the CDR3. CDR3 sequence: CASSLYRTEETQYF. The CDR3, as DNA: TGTGCCAGCAGCTTATACCGGACAGAAGAGACCCAGTACTTC. Full variable domain (missing parts from reference TRBV11-2 and TRBJ2-5): EAGVAQSPRYKIIEKRQSVAFWCNPISGHATLYWYQQILGQGPKLLIQFQNNGVVDDSQLPKDRFSAERLKGVDSTLKIQPAKLEDSAVYLCASSLYRTEETQYFGPGTRLLVL.

The CDR3 spells CASSQGPDREDYGYTF. The DNA of the CDR3 is TGTGCCAGCAGCCAAGGACCGGACAGGGAAGACTATGGCTACACCTTC. The genes are TRBV3-1 (or the pseudogene TRBV3-2) and TRBJ1-2; 8 bases are shared with TRBD1. CDR3 length: 16 residues. Germline V lookup: CDR1 LGHDT, CDR2 YNNKEL (reference sequence). After removal of 1 base from V and 3 bases from J, the junction contained 7 bases not matched to a gene.

This sequence joins TRBV6-1 and TRBJ2-7, with D possibly TRBD2 on 6 matching bases. Trimming removed 3 bases at V and 3 bases at J, with 18 bases between. The CDR3 is 16 residues long. Germline V lookup: CDR1 MNHNS, CDR2 SASEGT. CDR3 sequence (DNA): TGTGCCAGCAGTGATAGCACGGGACTGCCTAACTACGAGCAGTACTTC. Residues: CASSDSTGLPNYEQYF.

This chain joins TRBV18 and TRBJ2-3; no firm D call. The CDR3 totals 11 residues. V was shortened by 4 bases and J by 4 bases, with 3 bases between the two germline ends. Per germline, CDR1 KGHSH and CDR2 LQKENI. The CDR3 loop reads CASSLSDTQYF. The CDR3 DNA follows: TGTGCCAGCTCACTCTCAGATACGCAGTATTTT.

The chain has TRBV3-1 (or the pseudogene TRBV3-2) and TRBJ2-7; the match to TRBD1 covers 7 bases. CDR1 is LGHDT, CDR2 YNNKEL, per germline (reference sequence). The CDR3 contains 14 residues. The V gene end was trimmed by 4 bases and the J gene end by 1 base; junction bases not matched to a gene: 4. The CDR3 spells CASSLTDRSYEQYF. The CDR3 DNA reads TGTGCCAGCAGCCTGACGGACAGGTCCTACGAGCAGTACTTC.

The chain couples TRBV7-2 to TRBJ2-7, with a weak D call TRBD2 (6 bases). Germline assignment: CDR1 SGHTA and CDR2 FQGNSA. V lost 1 base to trimming and J lost 7 bases, with 11 bases between them. The CDR3 sequence is 13 residues long. This chain's CDR3 is CASSLVVGTEQYF. CDR3 bases: TGTGCCAGCAGCTTAGTGGTAGGGACTGAGCAGTACTTC.

The J gene is TRBJ2-3, the V gene TRBV7-9, with 8 bases identical to TRBD2. After removal of 4 bases from V and 4 bases from J, the junction contained 10 bases not matched to a gene. This CDR3 is 16 amino acids long. CDR1 and CDR2 (germline): SEHNR, FQNEAQ (reference sequence). The CDR3 DNA is TGTGCCAGCAGCTCTTTAGCGGGGCCTCAGGCAGATACGCAGTATTTT. Translated, it gives CASSSLAGPQADTQYF.

The chain is built from TRBV9 and TRBJ1-4; D gene ambiguous. The CDR3 loop spans 17 amino acids. Germline lookup yields CDR1 SGDLS and CDR2 YYNGEE. V was pared by 4 bases and J by 0 bases, with 16 bases between. Written as DNA, the CDR3 is TGTGCCAGCAGCCCCTCCCCGCGGGTTGCAACTAATGAAAAACTGTTTTTT. As protein: CASSPSPRVATNEKLFF.

The V and J genes are TRBV3-1 (or the pseudogene TRBV3-2) and TRBJ1-2; D is ambiguous. Germline-derived CDR1 and CDR2 are LGHDT and YNNKEL (reference sequence). This CDR3 spans 11 amino acids. Trimming stripped 1 base from V and 11 bases from J, with 8 bases between. CDR3 protein: CASSQGLRYTF. The CDR3 coding sequence is TGTGCCAGCAGCCAAGGCCTCAGGTACACCTTC.

V and J are TRBV6-5 and TRBJ1-1; possibly TRBD1 for D (6 bases). The V and J ends lost 5 bases and 2 bases respectively, with 15 bases between them. CDR1 is MNHEY and CDR2 is SVGAGI in the germline V gene. The CDR3 is 15 residues long. The CDR3 coding sequence is TGTGCCAGCAGTCCTCGGACAGCCTTTAACACTGAAGCTTTCTTT. Its protein product is CASSPRTAFNTEAFF.

The rearrangement links TRBV5-1 to TRBJ2-2; tentatively, D is TRBD1 (5 bases). The germline V gene encodes CDR1 SGHRS and CDR2 YFSETQ. CDR3 length: 14 residues. V lost 5 bases and J 2 bases, leaving 10 bases between the germline ends. The CDR3 sequence is CASSDQGNTGELFF. DNA of the CDR3: TGCGCCAGCAGTGACCAGGGTAACACCGGGGAGCTGTTTTTT.

The chain is built from TRBV7-8 and TRBJ2-1, with TRBD2 identical over 15 bases. Trimming removed 5 bases from V and 9 bases from J; junction bases left unmatched: 8. The CDR3 has 16 residues. In germline, CDR1 is SGHVS, CDR2 FQNEAQ. The CDR3 DNA reads TGTGCCAGCAGCCTCGGACTAGCGGGGGGGCCAGGTGAGCAGTTCTTC. Translating it yields CASSLGLAGGPGEQFF.

The chain joins TRBV6-1 to TRBJ2-3; 16 bases are shared with TRBD2. Germline lookup yields CDR1 MNHNS and CDR2 SASEGT. This CDR3 comprises 19 residues. V gave up 4 bases and J gave up 6 bases; unmatched junction bases: 13. This CDR3 is CASSVPPGTSGGVGDTQYF. CDR3 nucleotide sequence: TGTGCCAGCAGTGTTCCCCCCGGGACTAGCGGGGGGGTGGGGGATACGCAGTATTTT.

CDR3 nucleotides: TGTGCCAGTAGTGGGGGGGACCAGCGGCAGCATTTT. It codes for CASSGGDQRQHF. The V and J genes are TRBV19 and TRBJ1-5; possible D gene TRBD1, 5 bases. Germline CDR1 and CDR2: LNHDA and SQIVND (reference sequence). Trimming stripped 5 bases from V and 13 bases from J, with 15 bases between. CDR3 length: 12 residues.

This sequence joins TRBV7-2 and TRBJ2-3; a possible D gene is TRBD2 (5 bases). V was pared by 2 bases and J by 5 bases, with 8 bases between. In germline, CDR1 is SGHTA, CDR2 FQGNSA. CDR3 length equals 13 residues. This chain's CDR3 is CASSLLAKDTQYF. The CDR3 DNA is TGTGCCAGCAGCTTACTAGCAAAAGATACGCAGTATTTT.

Only a few counts were recorded for this clone. The V gene is TRBV3-1 (or the pseudogene TRBV3-2), the J gene TRBJ1-6; 7 bases map to TRBD1. V was clipped by 4 bases and J by 7 bases; unmatched bases: 1. Germline V gene sequence: CDR1 LGHDT, CDR2 YNNKEL (reference sequence). The CDR3 has 13 residues. CDR3 protein: CASSRDRNSPLHF. CDR3 DNA sequence: TGTGCCAGCAGCCGGGACAGAAATTCACCCCTCCACTTT.

The V and J genes are TRBV9 and TRBJ2-7; D is unresolved. Per the germline V gene, CDR1 is SGDLS and CDR2 is YYNGEE. There are 13 residues in the CDR3. The V end was cut by 4 bases, the J end by 1 base, with 9 bases between. The CDR3 sequence is CASSPTVSYEQYF. In DNA form, the CDR3 reads TGTGCCAGCAGCCCAACGGTTTCCTACGAGCAGTACTTC.

Details on this clone: The sample contains more than one DNA sequence encoding this CDR3. CDR3 sequence: CASSLGQGNGYTF. As DNA, the CDR3 is TGTGCCAGCAGTTTAGGGCAGGGGAATGGCTACACCTTC. The chain links TRBV12-3 or TRBV12-4 to TRBJ1-2; D is perhaps TRBD1 (6 bases). The CDR3 is 13 amino acids. The ends were cut back, 1 base at V and 6 bases at J, with 9 bases in the middle.

The J gene is TRBJ2-5, the V gene TRBV19, with TRBD1 matching over 9 bases. Trimming took 8 bases from V and 2 from J; bases not matched to a gene: 6. The CDR3 contains 14 residues. Germline CDR1 reads LNHDA; CDR2 reads SQIVND (reference sequence). This CDR3 reads CASSRQGGQETQYF. The CDR3 nucleotides read TGTGCCAGTTCCAGACAGGGGGGTCAAGAGACCCAGTACTTC.

The chain has TRBV4-1 and TRBJ2-7; D may be TRBD1 (6 bases). Germline values: CDR1 MGHRA, CDR2 YSYEKL. Between the trimmed V and J ends, which lost 1 base and 6 bases, there was a span of 10 bases. The CDR3 totals 13 residues. The CDR3 DNA reads as TGCGCCAGCAGCCAAGGCATACAGGGCGAGCAGTACTTC. It codes for CASSQGIQGEQYF.